This entry is about one T cell receptor (beta chain). No antigen is known for it. The data were taken from a study of blood T cells in healthy people across ages. Regarding the study as a whole: It was the long-lived donors that had more naive CD4+ cells and higher diversity than aged donors.

Using a J-beta primer mix together with a sample-barcoded 5' primer, a second PCR was run for about 6 to 11 cycles. A tag from a template-switch adaptor with 12 random nucleotides marked each cDNA molecule. In TCRdb, the 5' RACE reads were re-called with MiXCR into one record per CDR3 protein. The table lists around 750,000 distinct CDR3 sequences, roughly 50% of them singletons. Trimming removed 6 bases at V and 0 bases at J, with 13 bases between. The CDR3 has 15 residues. This chain links TRBV12-3 or TRBV12-4 with TRBJ2-3; TRBD1 is a possible D gene (5 bases). The sequence was collected from a man older than 75 in good health. Specimen: blood. DNA for the CDR3: TGTGCCAGCAGCACCGTCAGACAGAGCACAGATACGCAGTATTTT. Its translation: CASSTVRQSTDTQYF.